This TCR beta chain appears in the sequencing data of a study of T cell responses to AZD1222 COVID-19 vaccine. With respect to this clone: Its target is unknown.

This CDR3 is built from 14 residues. Germline values: CDR1 SNHLY, CDR2 FYNNEI. Trimming took 2 bases from V and 3 from J; bases not matched to a gene: 1. Profiled with immunoSEQ multiplex PCR; TCRdb holds only in-frame clones, not every one. The sample consists of roughly 120,000 clones, around 94% of them appearing once. Whole-study results and caveats: Targets within unmutated variant regions were reportedly found for nearly half of spike-specific TCRs. Sampled repertoires all dated from after the peak T cell response.

The V gene is TRBV2, the J gene TRBJ2-4, with 7 nucleotides matching TRBD1. The sequences come from peripheral blood, collected on day 0 of AZD1222 vaccination. This clonotype originated in an adult in good health. CDR3 nucleotide sequence: TGTGCCAGCAGTGAAAGGGGGCACAAAAACATTCAGTACTTC. This codes for CASSERGHKNIQYF.